These 21 T cell receptor beta chains originate from one sample sequenced in a study of shared clonotypes between healthy human individuals. Terminally differentiated effector memory CD45RA+ cells were excluded by CCR7 positive selection of CD45RO-negative cells. Using immunoSEQ multiplex PCR, the repertoire was profiled, and TCRdb retains in-frame clones only, with some absent. Among about 2.1 million clones listed, 93% were seen once. Source material: naive CD8+ T cells from PBMCs. The receptor set was obtained from a young man in good health. Some clones in this sample may be carry-over from other donors' samples.

V is TRBV27 and J is TRBJ1-1; D gene ambiguous. Trimming took off 2 bases at V and 1 base at J, with 8 bases between the two ends. CDR1 is MNHEY, CDR2 SMNVEV, per germline (reference sequence). The CDR3 contains 14 residues. CDR3 in DNA: TGTGCCAGCAGTTTAGTGGCCGCGAACACTGAAGCTTTCTTT. Its protein is CASSLVAANTEAFF.

Concerning this clone: This specimen includes other DNA sequences encoding the same CDR3. The rearrangement joins TRBV5-1 to TRBJ2-5; D is unresolved. V was shortened by 2 bases and J by 5 bases, with 4 bases between the two germline ends. CDR3 length: 11 amino acids. The germline V gene encodes CDR1 SGHRS and CDR2 YFSETQ. CDR3 nucleotides: TGCGCCAGCAGCTTTAGGGAGACCCAGTACTTC. It yields the protein CASSFRETQYF.

The chain couples TRBV7-9 to TRBJ1-2; D not resolved. CDR1 and CDR2 (germline): SEHNR, FQNEAQ (reference sequence). Trimming stripped 3 bases from V and 7 bases from J, with 15 bases between. This CDR3 has 14 residues. CDR3 residues: CASSFAAAAGGYTF. CDR3 DNA: TGTGCCAGCAGCTTTGCAGCGGCGGCGGGTGGCTACACCTTC. The variable domain in full, completed from reference TRBV7-9 and TRBJ1-2, reads DTGVSQNPRHKITKRGQNVTFRCDPISEHNRLYWYRQTLGQGPEFLTYFQNEAQLEKSRLLSDRFSAERPKGSFSTLEIQRTEQGDSAMYLCASSFAAAAGGYTFGSGTRLTVV.

The genes are TRBV4-2 and TRBJ2-7, with 10 bases that match TRBD2. V gave up 0 bases and J gave up 3 bases; unmatched junction bases: 5. The CDR3 sequence is 16 residues long. Germline CDR1 LGHNA, CDR2 YNFKEQ. For the CDR3, the DNA is TGTGCCAGCAGCCAAGACTGGGCTAGCGGGAGCTACGAGCAGTACTTC. It codes for CASSQDWASGSYEQYF.

About this clone: The same CDR3 arises from other DNA sequences in this sample as well. The genes are TRBV7-9 and TRBJ2-6, with D unresolved. The CDR3 loop spans 15 amino acids. V was clipped by 0 bases and J by 2 bases, with 5 bases between them. Germline V gives CDR1 SEHNR, CDR2 FQNEAQ (reference sequence). CDR3 sequence (DNA): TGTGCCAGCAGCTTAGCCCCTGCTGGGGCCAACGTCCTGACTTTC. The encoded protein is CASSLAPAGANVLTF.

The CDR3 sequence is CASSIDRGRNEQFF. DNA of the CDR3: TGTGCCAGCAGTATTGACAGGGGAAGGAATGAGCAGTTCTTC. The rearrangement joins TRBV27 to TRBJ2-1; TRBD1 matches at 8 bases. Germline trimming cut 5 bases from V and 7 bases from J; bases unmatched to any gene: 7. Germline V gene lookup returns CDR1 MNHEY and CDR2 SMNVEV (reference sequence). CDR3 length equals 14 residues.

This clone came up once. The DNA for the CDR3 is TGTGCCAGCAGCTTTGGTACAGGGATCTTCTATGGCTACACCTTC. Protein: CASSFGTGIFYGYTF. J is TRBJ1-2 and V is TRBV5-4; D is perhaps TRBD1 (6 bases). With 2 bases removed from V and 4 bases from J, the gap between germline ends came to 15 bases. The germline V gene encodes CDR1 SGHNT and CDR2 YYREEE (reference sequence). The CDR3 has 15 amino acids.

In the case of this clone: Other DNA sequences from this sample encode an identical CDR3 as well. The chain's CDR3 is CASSVGEGEQFF. The DNA of the CDR3 is TGTGCCAGCAGCGTAGGTGAAGGTGAGCAGTTCTTC. The genes are TRBV9 and TRBJ2-1; unclear D gene. Germline assignment: CDR1 SGDLS and CDR2 YYNGEE. CDR3 size: 12 residues. V lost 0 bases and J 9 bases, leaving 7 bases between the germline ends.

The chain couples TRBV5-6 to TRBJ2-3, with 7 bases that match TRBD2. The J segment lost 2 bases and the V segment lost 4 bases, leaving 4 bases of the junction unmatched. Germline assignment: CDR1 SGHDT and CDR2 YYEEEE. This CDR3 is built from 14 residues. CDR3 region: CASSQLATTDTQYF. CDR3 DNA sequence: TGTGCCAGCAGCCAACTAGCGACCACAGATACGCAGTATTTT.

This clone was seen once. The gene calls are TRBV9 and TRBJ2-7; 10 bases map to TRBD1. Per the germline V gene, CDR1 is SGDLS and CDR2 is YYNGEE. There are 20 residues in the CDR3. Losses at the gene ends were 0 bases for V and 3 bases for J; bases not matched to a gene: 18. CDR3 region: CASSVGIGTGVLVGGYEQYF. The DNA for the CDR3 is TGTGCCAGCAGCGTAGGAATAGGGACAGGGGTTCTTGTTGGCGGCTACGAGCAGTACTTC.

The genes are TRBV27 and TRBJ2-3; 10 positions match TRBD1. The germline V gene has CDR1 MNHEY and CDR2 SMNVEV (reference sequence). Trimming took 6 bases from V and 2 from J; bases not matched to a gene: 8. The CDR3 sequence is 16 residues long. CDR3 region: CASRKSRQGATDTQYF. The DNA of the CDR3 is TGTGCCAGCAGAAAATCCCGACAGGGGGCCACAGATACGCAGTATTTT.

This chain joins TRBV2 and TRBJ1-1; TRBD1 matches at 9 bases. Germline V gene lookup returns CDR1 SNHLY and CDR2 FYNNEI. This CDR3 region has 14 residues. Trimming cost V 5 bases and J 4 bases; bases outside gene matches: 5. In DNA, the CDR3 is TGTGCCAGCAGTCCCGGGACAGGGACCACTGAAGCTTTCTTT. Translating it yields CASSPGTGTTEAFF.

As for this clone: Within the sample, other DNA sequences also encode this same CDR3. J is TRBJ2-7 and V is TRBV28, with D hard to call. The CDR3 loop spans 14 amino acids. Germline CDR1 reads MDHEN; CDR2 reads SYDVKM. V lost 3 bases and J lost 0, with 9 bases in between. The DNA of the CDR3 is TGTGCCAGCAGTTTTTTGGGCAGCTCCTACGAGCAGTACTTC. Residues: CASSFLGSSYEQYF.

In this sample, this clone turned up once. This CDR3 reads CASSGRGGTDTQYF. CDR3 nucleotides: TGTGCCAGCAGCGGACGAGGCGGCACAGATACGCAGTATTTT. The chain uses TRBV13 and TRBJ2-3; the D is unclear. Trimming shortened V by 5 bases and J by 1 base, and 10 bases separated the two germline ends. Germline values: CDR1 PRHDT, CDR2 FYEKMQ (reference sequence). The CDR3 loop spans 14 amino acids.

This chain joins TRBV6-5 and TRBJ2-7; D could derive from TRBD1 or TRBD2 (5 bases each). There are 14 residues in the CDR3. Trimming left V 0 bases short and J 6 bases short, with 12 bases between. Germline assignment: CDR1 MNHEY and CDR2 SVGAGI. The CDR3 nucleotides read TGTGCCAGCAGTTACTCCGGGGCGCGAACCGAGCAGTACTTC. Its translation: CASSYSGARTEQYF.

In its sample, this clone was seen once. The chain combines TRBV16 with TRBJ2-1, with D unresolved. V was trimmed by 2 bases and J by 5 bases, leaving 4 bases between them. Germline V gives CDR1 KGHSY, CDR2 FQNENV. The CDR3 length is 12 residues. The CDR3 bases are TGTGCCAGCAGCCAACCGGACAATGAGCAGTTCTTC. As protein: CASSQPDNEQFF. Together with reference TRBV16 and TRBJ2-1, the CDR3 gives the full variable domain: GEEVAQTPKHLVRGEGQKAKLYCAPIKGHSYVFWYQQVLKNEFKFLISFQNENVFDETGMPKERFSAKCLPNSPCSLEIQATKLEDSAVYFCASSQPDNEQFFGPGTRLTVL.

Notes on this clone: Within the sample, other DNA sequences also encode this same CDR3. The chain links TRBV28 to TRBJ1-1, with D unclear. The germline V gene has CDR1 MDHEN and CDR2 SYDVKM. The CDR3 has 11 amino acids. V dropped 3 bases and J dropped 5 bases, with 4 bases sitting between them. The CDR3 bases are TGTGCCAGCAGTTTTGGGACTGAAGCTTTCTTT. It translates to CASSFGTEAFF.

The chain recombines TRBV2 with TRBJ2-3; TRBD1 is a possible D gene (6 bases). Trimming left V 6 bases short and J 0 bases short, with 16 bases between. CDR3 size: 16 residues. Germline loops: CDR1 SNHLY, CDR2 FYNNEI. CDR3 nucleotide sequence: TGTGCCAGCAGCGTTGGGACACGACCTAGCACAGATACGCAGTATTTT. It encodes CASSVGTRPSTDTQYF. Using reference TRBV2 and TRBJ2-3 for the parts outside the CDR3, the full variable domain is EPEVTQTPSHQVTQMGQEVILRCVPISNHLYFYWYRQILGQKVEFLVSFYNNEISEKSEIFDDQFSVERPDGSNFTLKIRSTKLEDSAMYFCASSVGTRPSTDTQYFGPGTRLTVL.

V usage is TRBV27 and J usage is TRBJ2-3, with a tentative D call TRBD2 (6 bases). This CDR3 has 14 amino acids. The germline V gene has CDR1 MNHEY and CDR2 SMNVEV (reference sequence). V lost 7 bases and J lost 8, with 19 bases in between. The CDR3 sequence is CASTPGGGLSTQYF. The CDR3 DNA follows: TGTGCCAGCACCCCCGGGGGTGGATTGAGTACGCAGTATTTT.

CDR3 sequence reads: CASRREGSYNEQFF. DNA of the CDR3: TGTGCCAGCAGAAGGGAGGGATCCTACAATGAGCAGTTCTTC. The chain combines TRBV2 with TRBJ2-1, with 7 bases aligning to TRBD2. With 6 bases clipped from V and 1 base from J, the junction kept 3 bases outside the gene matches. CDR1 is SNHLY and CDR2 is FYNNEI in the germline V gene. CDR3 length equals 14 residues.

The CDR3 coding sequence is TGTGCCAGCACCCCCCCTAGCGGGCAAACCTACGAGCAGTACTTC. Translation: CASTPPSGQTYEQYF. The rearrangement links TRBV7-9 to TRBJ2-7; 8 positions agree with TRBD2. From germline, CDR1 is SEHNR and CDR2 FQNEAQ (reference sequence). The length of the CDR3 is 15 residues. Trimming removed 7 bases from V and 2 bases from J; junction bases left unmatched: 10.